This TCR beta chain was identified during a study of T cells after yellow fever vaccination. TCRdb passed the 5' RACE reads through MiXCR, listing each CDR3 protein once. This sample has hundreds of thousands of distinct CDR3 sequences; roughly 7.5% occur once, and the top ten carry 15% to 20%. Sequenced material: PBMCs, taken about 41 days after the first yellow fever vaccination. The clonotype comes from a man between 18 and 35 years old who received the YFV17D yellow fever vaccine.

The CDR3: CASTQRGDSNYEQYF. For the CDR3, the DNA is TGTGCCAGCACCCAACGGGGGGACAGTAACTACGAGCAGTACTTC. This chain connects TRBV7-2 to TRBJ2-7, with D perhaps given as TRBD1 or TRBD2 (7 bases each). This CDR3 region has 15 residues. Trimming removed 7 bases from V and 3 bases from J, with 19 bases in between. Germline values: CDR1 SGHTA, CDR2 FQGNSA.